This T cell receptor (beta chain) was identified during a study of CD8 T cells in ankylosing spondylitis. Study-level findings and limits: Significant enrichment of disease-linked clones was reportedly seen in matched ankylosing spondylitis synovial fluid. Seemingly characteristic of ankylosing spondylitis blood was a TCR beta motif consisting of eight highly homologous variants. Earlier work had already found some motif variants in reactive arthritis synovial fluid and blood.

On this clonotype itself: The target antigen is unknown.

In making TCR beta libraries, quantitative 5'-RACE with molecular barcodes was used. TCRdb re-called the 5' RACE reads with MiXCR, one entry per CDR3 protein. The table shows about 330,000 distinct CDR3 sequences, with around 8% occurring only once. The origin of this receptor is a male donor with ankylosing spondylitis. The sequenced sample consisted of blood, either unsorted or a sorted T cell fraction (not recorded which).

CDR3 nucleotides: TGTGCCAGCAGTCTGCGGGTGGCCCAGCCCCAGCATTTT. Its protein is CASSLRVAQPQHF. This sequence joins TRBV28 and TRBJ1-5; D remains unclear. The CDR3 consists of 13 residues. Germline V gene lookup returns CDR1 MDHEN and CDR2 SYDVKM. V lost 5 bases, J lost 7 bases, and 12 bases lay in between.